This TCR beta chain was retrieved from a study of blood T cell repertoires in COVID-19. Only in-frame clones appear in the TCRdb table, and some are missing; sequencing was by immunoSEQ multiplex PCR. Of over 150,000 clones in the sample, about 87% were seen once. Germline CDR1 reads SNHLY; CDR2 reads FYNNEI. The V and J ends lost 1 base and 6 bases, in that order; junction bases with no gene match: 5. This CDR3 spans 14 amino acids. The gene calls are TRBV2 and TRBJ2-7, with 8 bases that match TRBD2. The sequencing input was peripheral blood. The receptor comes from a man in his 60s with COVID-19, enrolled during active disease. In DNA form, the CDR3 reads TGTGCCAGCAGTGAAGGGACTAGCTGGTCCGAGCAGTACTTC. Translating gives CASSEGTSWSEQYF.